Below, one TCR beta chain is given with its context. Its target antigen remains unknown. Base-call qualities are not available, and no considerably larger clone is one nucleotide away. Libraries were prepared through the immunoSEQ multiplex PCR assay. For the multiplex PCR, a mixture combining 60 forward primers for TCR Vbeta segments and 13 reverse primers for TCR Jbeta segments was used. The CDR3 region of rearranged TCR beta genes was amplified from genomic DNA by a multiplex PCR assay. Amplified TCR beta libraries were sequenced as 87-base-pair reads on the Illumina HiSeq System. Per the original workflow: Across the 670 or so repertoires, a later analysis counted 60 million to 90 million unique TCR beta chains, 9.5 million to 12 million of which were shared by at least two donors. Raw reads were error-corrected and collapsed into unique sequences with a nearest-neighbor algorithm that merged closely related sequences to remove PCR and sequencing errors. Alignment of CDR3 sequences to IMGT reference sequences was used to assign V, D and J gene segments. For a sequence to be retained, at least a six-nucleotide match to both a V gene segment and a J gene segment was required. A rearrangement counted as productive if the CDR3 had no stop codons and remained in frame with V and J, and every other rearrangement counted as non-productive. CDR3 was defined according to IMGT convention as the region running from the second conserved V-encoded cysteine to the conserved J-encoded phenylalanine. The earlier analysis of a few hundred of the donors excluded sequences that lacked an unambiguous match to a single V gene segment. In an earlier analysis of 587 of the donors, a V segment was called functional when productive rearrangements were above 56.7%, and segregating when the standard deviation between donors exceeded 5%. To diagnose cytomegalovirus status from the catalog of TCR beta chain sequences, a statistical classification framework was built. In a later analysis, V and J genes were assigned by comparing TCR nucleotide sequences against IMGT/GENE-DB human TR gene sequences. The TCRdist pipeline was used in a later analysis to assign CDR3 sequences and most-parsimonious VDJ recombination scenarios. In a later analysis, each TCR beta chain was defined by its CDR3 amino acid sequence together with its V-gene family, and reads without a unique V-gene family were excluded. In a later analysis, approximately 590 highly shared, low-generation-probability nucleotide sequences were removed to address suspected cross-contamination and a sequencing artifact. In a later analysis, a clonal expansion index was calculated for each public chain from normalized within-repertoire ranks of inferred template counts. In a later analysis, generation probabilities were computed using a VDJ recombination model fitted to out-of-frame rearrangements, and the results were checked against IGoR. Hypergeometric tests were used in a later analysis to score TCR-TCR, TCR-HLA and TCR-CMV co-occurrence, with a repertoire-size bias correction applied to the TCR pairs. To estimate false discovery rates, a later analysis permuted the HLA or CMV assignments 20 times. A later analysis grouped co-occurring TCRs with DBSCAN, adding TCRdist sequence similarity when clustering within HLA-allele-positive subsets. Repertoires with fewer than 30,000 or more than 120,000 public chains were left out of co-occurrence clustering, as were about five repertoires with anomalous nucleotide sharing. Not all clones reach the TCRdb copy of this immuneACCESS table, which keeps in-frame sequences only. Checked studies attribute under half of the gap to unresolved V genes and leave the rest unexplained. From that table come the V and J calls and clone size; the DNA was used to work out D and trimming. This sample is represented by approximately 190,000 clones; 75% to 90% of them were singletons. The ten largest clones capture roughly 6.3% of the sample.

The junction carries 13 bases between V and J, which are trimmed by 6 bases and 10 bases respectively. Measured from the cysteine to the phenylalanine, the CDR3 is 12 residues long. The only DNA kept is the CDR3, 36 bases in frame from the first base. The CDR1 and CDR2 encoded by the germline V gene are SNHLY and FYNNEI. The sample comes from a study of cytomegalovirus exposure and HLA in healthy donors (dated by TCRdb to 2015 to 2018). With respect to the entire study: An earlier analysis of approximately 590 of the donors reported 250 to 350 Gb of sequence data and around 110 million unique TCR beta sequences from roughly 200 million T cells. About 280 gigabases of sequencing data and about 92 million unique TCR sequences made up an early release that covered roughly 670 HLA-typed donors. Of the 300 to 450 genotyped donors, less than 90% were placed in the genetic ancestry cluster associated with self-reported Caucasian donors. The aim of the study was to test whether cataloging public T cell receptors could identify signatures of past pathogen exposure. The study used immunosequencing to profile the T cell repertoires of hundreds of subjects and linked those repertoires to cytomegalovirus serostatus. Besides the first cohort of approximately 670 subjects, a separate validation cohort made up of around 120 different subjects was used. To predict cytomegalovirus infection status, the study combined high-throughput TCR immunosequencing, statistical association of individual TCRs with disease status, and machine learning. To study patterns of TCR occurrence, a later analysis re-analyzed previously published TCR beta repertoires from around 670 donors and added high-resolution HLA genotyping. In the later analysis, no new phenotypic data were used to find candidate immune exposures; instead, reliance was placed on TCR beta sequences and their occurrence across donors. An earlier analysis of 587 of the donors used high-throughput TCR beta sequencing to judge whether each TCR beta V gene segment behaved as functional or pseudogenic. Donor age, sex, ethnicity and CMV serostatus were collected together with the repertoire data. A later genetic analysis took genome-wide SNP genotypes for about three fifths of the 666 donors and used that subset as a discovery cohort. Every repertoire in the discovery cohort had been generated on one and the same sequencing platform. Class I and class II HLA loci were covered by the typing at four-digit resolution. The number of typed donors differed by locus: roughly 620-640 for A, B, C, DRB1 and DQB1; some 500 for DQA1; fewer than 610 for DPA1; and 450 to 480 for DPB1. Because of strong linkage in the cohort, 5 or 6 DR-DQ haplotypes were treated as single units for association and clustering. On average, roughly 250,000 unique TCR beta nucleotide sequences were sequenced per donor among about 400 genotyped donors of the cohort, with around 19% of those sequences being non-productive.

Findings and caveats that apply to the study as a whole: Because HLA typing was unavailable for some donors at each locus, only the typed subset was used in association tests. Across donors, most TCR sequences were observed very rarely, whereas some public TCRs were present in many individuals. Three of the identified cytomegalovirus-associated TCR beta chains were confirmed in vitro to be specific for cytomegalovirus antigens. The presence/absence analyses assumed that sequencing depth was roughly uniform across donors, and that assumption may not be true. The sequencing pipeline was judged likely to have produced a cluster of highly shared sequence variants as a technical artifact. Because counts were too low, roughly 16 rarely observed V segments, including chromosome 9 orphons, were excluded from the earlier analysis of about 500 of the donors. In a later analysis, HLA-associated TCR beta chains were found to be more clonally expanded and to have lower generation probabilities than equally common non-associated chains. The authors suggested that the approach could potentially be generalized to other disease states and immunological phenotypes. In a later analysis, some 17,000 TCR beta sequences were associated with specific HLA alleles at a false discovery rate of 0.05. Correlated functional status among segregating V segments might reflect linkage disequilibrium, but an unknown experimental factor could not be ruled out. A further reported finding was that TCR beta sequences accurately predicted the HLA-A and HLA-B alleles for most subjects in the first cohort. Most CMV-associated TCR beta chains appeared to be HLA-restricted in a later analysis, and the HLA associations seemed to be driven largely by CMV exposure. Compared with the roughly 670-donor mean, donors in an Asian-associated ancestry cluster had fewer N-insertions in productive TCRs, according to a later genetic analysis. A later analysis reported that several top co-occurrence clusters appeared linked to parvovirus B19, influenza, CMV and Epstein-Barr virus. In a later analysis, the rate of TCR association differed among HLA loci, with DRB1 alleles having the most associated TCRs and HLA-C alleles having the fewest. An association between a missense DCLRE1C variant and V-gene and J-gene trimming of TCR beta chains was found in a later genetic analysis and replicated in an independent cohort. In the study, 150 to 200 TCR beta chains were listed as associated with cytomegalovirus. The 87-base-pair reads could not distinguish some IMGT-functional V segments, including TRBV6-2 and TRBV6-3, so those segments were excluded. An earlier analysis of 587 of the donors showed that most TCR beta V segments appeared in productive rearrangements either about 87% or about 30% of the time, which broadly matched IMGT annotations. In this cohort, only TCR beta chains were sequenced, and detectable features were limited by the absence of alpha or paired-chain data. For the cohort, immune exposure information was limited to CMV serostatus. When HLA alleles, especially DR and DQ, strongly co-occurred, attributing TCR associations to individual alleles was difficult. Cytomegalovirus status was reported to be diagnosed by the classifier with high specificity and sensitivity in both the original and validation cohorts.

In total, about 650 healthy bone marrow donors made up the cohort. All cohort members were sampled while nominally healthy, although unrecorded immune exposures were likely present. The donor tested CMV seropositive, placing the donor among the 289 seropositive members of the cohort. A peripheral blood sample was collected from each donor, and TCR beta sequencing was performed on peripheral blood mononuclear cells. The Qiagen DNeasy Blood Extraction Kit was used to extract genomic DNA from the blood cell samples. This receptor chain uses TRBV2 and TRBJ2-1, with an unclear D gene assignment. This clonotype was obtained from a man aged 35 to 55 in good health and CMV-seropositive. The sample taken for sequencing was PBMCs. The CDR3 region: CASRLQLVEQFF. The nucleotide sequence is given as TGTGCCAGCAGATTGCAGTTGGTCGAGCAGTTCTTC.